The rows below give T cell receptor beta chains drawn from one sample of a study of T cell responses to AZD1222 COVID-19 vaccine. Method: immunoSEQ multiplex PCR; TCRdb's copy keeps in-frame clones and lacks some. The sample comprises over 95,000 clones, roughly 90% of which are singletons, and 16% rests with the top ten. Sample: peripheral blood, taken 28 days after the second AZD1222 dose. The source is an adult who received the AZD1222 COVID-19 vaccine. Each CDR3 is given with its conserved first and last residue. A D gene is named only where the DNA matches it firmly. A row's size may be missing; if present it is once, few, many or a size class.

j_call clone_size d_call v_call cdr3_aa cdr3_nt
TRBJ1-2 once NA TRBV11-2 CASSPLGVGYGYTF TGTGCCAGCAGCCCGCTCGGGGTCGGCTATGGCTACACCTTC
TRBJ1-1 NA NA TRBV30 CASQIPGTMNTEAFF TGTGCCTCCCAGATACCCGGGACAATGAACACTGAAGCTTTCTTT
TRBJ2-7 NA TRBD2 TRBV11-3 CASSFSGRAVEQYF TGTGCCAGCAGCTTTAGCGGGAGGGCTGTCGAGCAGTACTTC
TRBJ2-2 NA TRBD2 TRBV5-4 CASSLAGGRRNTGELFF TGTGCCAGCAGCTTGGCGGGCGGGAGGCGGAACACCGGGGAGCTGTTTTTT
TRBJ1-1 NA NA TRBV25-1 CASSEWSEGSEAFF TGTGCCAGCAGTGAATGGAGCGAAGGCTCTGAAGCTTTCTTT
TRBJ2-1 NA TRBD1 TRBV27 CASSLGQGQLRLSYNEQFF TGTGCCAGCAGCCTAGGACAGGGCCAACTCAGACTCTCCTACAATGAGCAGTTCTTC
TRBJ1-2 NA TRBD1 TRBV29-1 CSVGLTGARGYTF TGCAGCGTTGGCCTCACAGGGGCTCGGGGCTACACCTTC
TRBJ1-6 few NA TRBV5-1 CASSLVAGGDNSPLHF TGCGCCAGCAGCTTGGTAGCGGGGGGCGATAATTCACCCCTCCACTTT
TRBJ2-7 NA NA TRBV10-1 CASSESRFVGHTYEQYF TGCGCCAGCAGTGAGTCGAGATTCGTCGGACACACCTACGAGCAGTACTTC
TRBJ1-2 NA NA TRBV5-1 CASSPLNGEGYTF TGCGCCAGCAGCCCCTTAAATGGGGAAGGCTACACCTTC
TRBJ1-2 NA NA TRBV6-1 CASSERGGNYGYTF TGTGCCAGCAGTGAACGAGGCGGGAACTATGGCTACACCTTC
TRBJ1-5 NA NA TRBV5-5 CASSLGQSLSNQPQHF TGTGCCAGCAGCTTAGGCCAGTCCCTAAGCAATCAGCCCCAGCATTTT
TRBJ1-1 NA NA TRBV10-3 CAISDFMIANTEAFF TGTGCCATCAGTGACTTTATGATTGCGAACACTGAAGCTTTCTTT
TRBJ1-4 NA NA TRBV5-4 CASSLDLADRKLFF TGTGCCAGCAGCTTGGATCTCGCGGACCGAAAACTGTTTTTT
TRBJ2-1 NA NA TRBV28 CASSLPDYYEQFF TGTGCCAGCAGTTTACCGGACTATTATGAGCAGTTCTTC
TRBJ2-7 NA TRBD1 TRBV5-8 CASSLETGHPYEQYF TGTGCCAGCAGCTTGGAGACAGGGCACCCCTACGAGCAGTACTTC
TRBJ2-7 NA TRBD1 TRBV27 CASRGQGWAYEQYF TGTGCCAGCAGGGGACAGGGATGGGCCTACGAGCAGTACTTC
TRBJ2-7 NA NA TRBV28 CASSSPGRGRTYEQYF TGTGCCAGCAGCTCCCCAGGGAGGGGGAGAACGTACGAGCAGTACTTC
TRBJ2-6 NA TRBD1 TRBV11-2 CASSLTGGAGANVLTF TGTGCCAGCAGCTTGACAGGGGGCGCTGGGGCCAACGTCCTGACTTTC
TRBJ1-2 NA TRBD1 TRBV5-5 CASSGDSQNYGYTF TGTGCCAGCAGCGGGGACAGTCAGAACTATGGCTACACCTTC
TRBJ1-1 NA NA TRBV11-2 CASSLARENTEAFF TGTGCCAGCAGCTTAGCGAGGGAGAACACTGAAGCTTTCTTT
TRBJ1-1 NA NA TRBV4-1 CASSQGNPNINTEAFF TGCGCCAGCAGCCAAGGAAATCCGAATATTAACACTGAAGCTTTCTTT
TRBJ2-1 NA NA TRBV27 CASSDFREVNEQFF TGTGCCAGCAGTGACTTTAGGGAGGTTAATGAGCAGTTCTTC
TRBJ2-7 NA NA TRBV21-1 CASSVVPIYEQYF TGTGCCAGCAGCGTTGTGCCAATCTACGAGCAGTACTTC
TRBJ2-7 NA NA TRBV5-1 CASSLVLSAHEQYF TGCGCCAGCAGCTTGGTACTTTCGGCCCACGAGCAGTACTTC
TRBJ2-4 NA TRBD1 TRBV18 CASSPKGQQSSKNIQYF TGTGCCAGCTCACCCAAGGGACAGCAAAGTTCCAAAAACATTCAGTACTTC
TRBJ2-7 NA NA TRBV10-3 CAISGQLAYEQYF TGTGCCATCAGTGGACAGTTAGCCTACGAGCAGTACTTC
TRBJ2-2 NA TRBD1 TRBV7-9 CASSGQGLGELFF TGTGCCAGCAGCGGACAGGGTCTGGGGGAGCTGTTTTTT